Each of the 5 T cell receptor beta chains below was sequenced from the same sample in a study of T cell responses to AZD1222 COVID-19 vaccine (dated by TCRdb to the early 2020s). Read against the paper, the sample's time point label means: baseline before first vaccination. The protocol used for the library was the immunoSEQ multiplex PCR assay. Entries here come from immuneACCESS through TCRdb and include only in-frame sequences with V and J called. Some clones fail to appear in such tables; in the studies checked, an unresolved V gene covers under half of the shortfall, and the cause of the remainder is unknown. Recorded for this sample are approximately 100,000 clones; about 92% of them occurred a single time. The ten largest clonotypes hold roughly 5.4% of the sample. Here the sequenced sample was peripheral blood, taken on day 0 of AZD1222 vaccination. Receptors were obtained from an adult in good health.

The V call is TRBV6-5, the J call TRBJ2-7, with 11 positions matching TRBD2. The germline V gene has CDR1 MNHEY and CDR2 SVGAGI. Losses at the gene ends were 6 bases for V and 2 bases for J; bases not matched to a gene: 6. The CDR3 length is 15 residues. CDR3 sequence (DNA): TGTGCCAGCAGCAAACTAGCGGGGGTAACCTACGAGCAGTACTTC. Translated: CASSKLAGVTYEQYF.

V usage is TRBV12-3 or TRBV12-4 and J usage is TRBJ2-7, with a weak D call TRBD2 (5 bases). The CDR3 has 13 residues. Deletions cut 5 bases from V and 6 bases from J, with 14 bases between. The CDR3 DNA reads TGTGCCAGCAGTCAACACCTCGAGGGCGAGCAGTACTTC. This translates into CASSQHLEGEQYF.

This rearrangement joins TRBV25-1 to TRBJ2-1; a weak D match, TRBD2 (5 bases). Germline lookup yields CDR1 MGHDK and CDR2 SYGVNS. CDR3 length equals 15 residues. V lost 7 bases to trimming and J lost 0 bases, with 13 bases between them. CDR3 protein: CASMLRGSSYNEQFF. The DNA of the CDR3 is TGTGCCAGCATGTTACGGGGTAGCTCCTACAATGAGCAGTTCTTC.

The rearrangement links TRBV28 to TRBJ2-7; the D call may be TRBD1 or TRBD2 (7 bases each). This CDR3 has 13 amino acids. Germline assignment: CDR1 MDHEN and CDR2 SYDVKM. V lost 6 bases to trimming and J lost 4 bases, with 13 bases between them. CDR3 loop: CASSAGGGYEQYF. The CDR3 coding sequence is TGTGCCAGCAGCGCAGGGGGGGGATACGAGCAGTACTTC.

The rearrangement uses TRBV9 and TRBJ2-3; TRBD2 agrees at 11 bases. This CDR3 comprises 14 residues. Trimming at V came to 4 bases and at J to 3 bases, leaving 1 base not matched to a gene. Germline values: CDR1 SGDLS, CDR2 YYNGEE. The CDR3 region has the DNA TGTGCCAGCAGCCGGACTAGCGGGACAGATACGCAGTATTTT. Translating it yields CASSRTSGTDTQYF.